This TCR beta chain originates from a study of sequential checkpoint blockade in melanoma (dated by TCRdb to between 2019 and 2020). As for the study more broadly: In a 1:1 randomization, patients received either first-line nivolumab then ipilimumab (arm A) or ipilimumab then nivolumab (arm B). Both trial sequences were followed by maintenance nivolumab. Overall results and qualifications from the work: The response-prediction model combining TCR metrics and mutation burden needs validation in larger, independent patient cohorts.

TCRbeta CDR3 regions were immunosequenced from genomic DNA with the immunoSEQ Assay. Before high-throughput sequencing, the genomic DNA was amplified using bias-controlled multiplex PCR. As for how the authors treated the data: To quantify the absolute abundance of each unique TCRbeta CDR3 region, the sequences were collapsed and filtered. Clonality, defined as 1 minus Pielou's evenness, was calculated using only productive rearrangements. A previously published method was used to identify clones whose frequencies were significantly greater in on-treatment samples than in baseline samples. TCRdb took this table from immuneACCESS and kept in-frame rearrangements with V and J called. Such tables lack part of the clones; where checked against another copy, unresolved V genes explain under half of the gap, and the rest is unexplained. V and J calls and clone size are as listed in that table; D and trimming were resolved from the DNA. Within this sample are about 17,000 clones, with around 69% of them counted one time only. The top ten hold 20% to 25% of the sample.

The CDR3 numbers 12 residues from cysteine through phenylalanine. The sequence is cut down to CDR3 DNA, 36 bases in frame from base 1. The V end gives up 5 bases and the J end 15 bases, leaving 10 bases in the junction not matched to a gene. CDR1 and CDR2 (MNHEY, SMNVEV) derive from the germline V gene (reference sequence). Explained via the paper, the treatment or condition label denotes: randomized to nivolumab then ipilimumab (arm A) or the reverse (arm B). Prior DNA-damaging chemotherapy had not been received by any trial patient. On a FACS Aria II flow cytometer, live CD3+CD8+ cells that were negative for CD19 and CD56 were sorted from thawed PBMCs. CheckMate 064, a randomized, open-label phase II trial of sequential checkpoint blockade, was the source of the samples, all of which came from patients with melanoma. Peripheral blood mononuclear cells were collected by leukapheresis, purified with Ficoll-Paque, and frozen in human serum with 10% DMSO. Right after sorting, the blood CD3+CD8+ cells were verified to be >95% pure, and DNA extraction followed.

Only one count was recorded for this clone. No cognate antigen has been identified for it. No clone much larger than this one lies a single base away; base qualities are absent. In this chain, TRBV27 is recombined with TRBJ2-1; 7 of the junction bases match TRBD1. The input for sequencing was CD8+ T cells sorted from blood (inferred from file names), taken from a patient given nivolumab and ipilimumab in sequence. The TCR comes from a human donor with melanoma. This receptor has the CDR3 CASSRWDSMMFF. The sequenced DNA is TGTGCCAGCAGTCGATGGGACAGTATGATGTTCTTC.